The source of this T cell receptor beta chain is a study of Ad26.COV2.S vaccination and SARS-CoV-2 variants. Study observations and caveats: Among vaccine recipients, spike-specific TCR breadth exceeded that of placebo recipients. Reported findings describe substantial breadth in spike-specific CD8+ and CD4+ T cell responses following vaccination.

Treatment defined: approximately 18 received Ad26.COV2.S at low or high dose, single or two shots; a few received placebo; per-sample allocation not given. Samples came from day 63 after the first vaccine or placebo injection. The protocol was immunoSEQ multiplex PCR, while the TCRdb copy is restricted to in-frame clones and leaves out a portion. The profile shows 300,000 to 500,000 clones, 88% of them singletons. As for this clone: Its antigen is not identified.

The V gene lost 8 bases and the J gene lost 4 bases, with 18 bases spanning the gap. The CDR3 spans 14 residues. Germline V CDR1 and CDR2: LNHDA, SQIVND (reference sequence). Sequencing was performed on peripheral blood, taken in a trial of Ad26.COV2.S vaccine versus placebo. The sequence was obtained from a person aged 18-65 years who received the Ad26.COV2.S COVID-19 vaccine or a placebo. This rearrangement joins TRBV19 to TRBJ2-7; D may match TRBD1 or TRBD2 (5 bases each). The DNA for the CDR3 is TGTGCCAGTGGATCCGGGACGAATGTATACGAGCAGTACTTC. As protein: CASGSGTNVYEQYF.